This TCR beta chain was documented in a study of shared clonotypes between healthy human individuals. General observations from the study: Having only a few donors restricted how much genetic and exposure-history diversity was captured.

This clone was seen just once. Its antigen remains unidentified. Donors, without exception, were Caucasian adults residing in Nashville, Tennessee. The CDR3 consists of 17 residues. Trimming left V 6 bases short and J 0 bases short, with 15 bases between. The germline CDR1 and CDR2 sequences are SEHNR and FQNEAQ (reference sequence). Repertoires were generated with immunoSEQ multiplex PCR, while TCRdb's copy carries only in-frame clones and drops some. This table holds 850,000 to 1,200,000 clones, about 76% found once. The chain uses TRBV7-9 and TRBJ1-6; tentative D call: TRBD1 (6 bases). The TCR was taken from a man aged 18 to 30 in good health. What was sequenced was memory CD4+ T cells sorted from blood. Regarding subset: CD45RA-negative fraction. The CDR3 loop reads CASRLLGGSSYNSPLHF. Written as DNA, the CDR3 is TGTGCCAGCAGACTCCTAGGGGGGAGCTCCTATAATTCACCCCTCCACTTT. Drawing the rest from reference TRBV7-9 and TRBJ1-6, the complete variable domain is DTGVSQNPRHKITKRGQNVTFRCDPISEHNRLYWYRQTLGQGPEFLTYFQNEAQLEKSRLLSDRFSAERPKGSFSTLEIQRTEQGDSAMYLCASRLLGGSSYNSPLHFGNGTRLTVT.